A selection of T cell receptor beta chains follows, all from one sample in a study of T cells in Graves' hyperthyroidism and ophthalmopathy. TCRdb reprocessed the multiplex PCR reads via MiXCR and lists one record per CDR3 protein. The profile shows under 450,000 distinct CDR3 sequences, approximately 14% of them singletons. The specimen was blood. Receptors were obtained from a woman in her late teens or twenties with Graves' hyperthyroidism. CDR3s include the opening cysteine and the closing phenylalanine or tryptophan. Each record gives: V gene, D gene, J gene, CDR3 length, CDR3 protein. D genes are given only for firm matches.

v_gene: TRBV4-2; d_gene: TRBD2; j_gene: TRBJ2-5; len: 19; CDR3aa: CASSQGSRLAGGGQETQYF
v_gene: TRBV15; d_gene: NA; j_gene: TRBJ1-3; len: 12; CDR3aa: CATSRGGNTIYF
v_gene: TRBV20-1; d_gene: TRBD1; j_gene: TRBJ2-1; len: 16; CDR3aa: CSAQDGGQGAKYEQFF
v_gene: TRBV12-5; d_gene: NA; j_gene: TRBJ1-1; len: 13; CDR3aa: CASGLGGSTEAFF
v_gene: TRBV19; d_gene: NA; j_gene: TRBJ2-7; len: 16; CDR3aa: CASSSGGLRPPYEQYF
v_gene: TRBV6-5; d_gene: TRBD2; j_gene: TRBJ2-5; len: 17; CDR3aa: CASSYSNGLAGVETQYF
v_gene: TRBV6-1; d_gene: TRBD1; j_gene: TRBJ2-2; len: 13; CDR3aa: CASSAGTDRELFF
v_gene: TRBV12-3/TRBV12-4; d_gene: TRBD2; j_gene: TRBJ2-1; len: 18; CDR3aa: CASSSYGLAGGPANEQFF
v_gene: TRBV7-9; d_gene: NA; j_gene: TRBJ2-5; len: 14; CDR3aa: CASSLGGVLETQYF
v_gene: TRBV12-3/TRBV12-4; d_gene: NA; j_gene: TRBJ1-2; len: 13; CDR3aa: CASSQMTGAGYTF